This T cell receptor (beta chain) was observed in a study of blood T cells in healthy people across ages. About this clonotype: The junction differs from germline at one of its ends, possibly a read error.

From germline, CDR1 is SGHRS and CDR2 YFSETQ. This CDR3 is built from 14 residues. Sample-barcoded 5' priming and a J-beta primer mix drove a second PCR of roughly 7 to 11 cycles. MiXCR was run by TCRdb on the 5' RACE reads, yielding one entry per CDR3 protein. The sample records some 550,000 distinct CDR3 sequences, 40% to 55% being singletons. The clonotype was recovered from a man at least 80 years old in good health. The chain links TRBV5-1 to TRBJ1-1, with D possibly matching TRBD1 (5 bases). Sequencing used blood. The CDR3 DNA follows: TGCGCCAGCAGTTTGGTGGGGCAGGACACTGAAGCTTTCTTT. Its protein product is CASSLVGQDTEAFF.